This TCR beta chain appears in the sequencing data of a study of graft-versus-host responses after intestinal transplantation. Overall study context: Recipients obtained multivisceral, liver-intestinal, or isolated intestinal transplants. Study findings and constraints: Analysis identified GvH clones in recipient marrow, with some appearing first in ileum or blood. Graft-versus-host to host-versus-graft clonal ratios in allografts were high in patients with graft-donor T cell macrochimerism.

To note about this clone: The target antigen is unknown.

Clones were sequenced by immunoSEQ multiplex PCR, and TCRdb holds only the in-frame ones, with some missing. The sample has tens of thousands of clones; approximately 93% are singletons. The source was PBMCs, collected 156 days after intestinal transplant. The TCR comes from a human patient who received an intestinal transplant, so some T cells may come from the graft donor.

The CDR3 DNA reads as TGTGCCAGCAGCCCGGGCGGGGCTGGATACGAGCAGTACTTC. It codes for CASSPGGAGYEQYF. The chain couples TRBV9 to TRBJ2-7; possible D gene TRBD2, 6 bases. The CDR3 length is 14 residues. Germline loops: CDR1 SGDLS, CDR2 YYNGEE. Trimming shortened V by 4 bases and J by 4 bases, and 15 bases separated the two germline ends.